This T cell receptor beta chain was observed in a study of beta chain features in type 1 diabetes. Overall study: The examined sorted cells totaled roughly 110,000,000 across samples.

This clone occurred a few times. The antigen is unknown. CD4+ naive, central memory, regulatory and stem cell-like memory cells were sorted via CD45RO/CCR7/CD25/CD127/CD95/CD27. Study-wide findings and caveats: Within each of all four CD4+ subsets, Type 1 diabetes patients had TCRB CDR3s that were moderately but significantly shorter.

As every portion of the isolated RNA was reverse transcribed, the sequencing read expressed TCRB transcripts. Profiling relied on immunoSEQ multiplex PCR, and the TCRdb table lists in-frame clones only, not all of them. Of about 180,000 clones in the sample, roughly an eighth were seen once. Germline CDR1 SGHAT, CDR2 FQNNGV. This CDR3 is 14 amino acids long. With 5 bases removed from V and 7 bases from J, the gap between germline ends came to 15 bases. The clonotype originates from a woman under 30 in good health. This chain uses TRBV11-2 with TRBJ2-4, with unresolved D. Material: central memory CD4+ T cells from blood. CDR3 coding DNA: TGTGCCAGCAGCGCGAGCGTTGGTCCGAACATTCAGTACTTC. Its protein product is CASSASVGPNIQYF.